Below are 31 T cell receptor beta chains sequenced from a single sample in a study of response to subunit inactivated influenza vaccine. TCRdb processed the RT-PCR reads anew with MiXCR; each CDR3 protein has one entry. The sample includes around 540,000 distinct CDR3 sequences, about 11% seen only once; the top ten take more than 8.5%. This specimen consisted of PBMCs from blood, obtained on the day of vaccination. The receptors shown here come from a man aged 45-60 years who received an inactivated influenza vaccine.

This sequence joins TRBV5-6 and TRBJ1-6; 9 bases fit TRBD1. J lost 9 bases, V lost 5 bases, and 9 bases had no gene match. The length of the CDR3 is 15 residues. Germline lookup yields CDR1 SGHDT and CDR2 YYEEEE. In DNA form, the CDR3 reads TGTGCCAGCAGGGCACAGGGGGCGAGTGTTTCACCCCTCCACTTT. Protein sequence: CASRAQGASVSPLHF.

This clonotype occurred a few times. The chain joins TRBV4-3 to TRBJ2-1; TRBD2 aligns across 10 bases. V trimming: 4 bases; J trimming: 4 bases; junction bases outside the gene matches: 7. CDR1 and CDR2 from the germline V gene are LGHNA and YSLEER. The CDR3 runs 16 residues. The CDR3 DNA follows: TGCGCCAGCAGCCCAGCCCTAGCGGGAGCGTACAATGAGCAGTTCTTC. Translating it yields CASSPALAGAYNEQFF.

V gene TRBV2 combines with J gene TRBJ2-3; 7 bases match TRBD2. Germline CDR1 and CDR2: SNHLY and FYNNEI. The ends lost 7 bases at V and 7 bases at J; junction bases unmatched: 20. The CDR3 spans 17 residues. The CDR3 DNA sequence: TGTGCCAGCAAGAGCAACTTATTGGCGGGAGTTACCCATACGCAGTATTTT. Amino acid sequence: CASKSNLLAGVTHTQYF.

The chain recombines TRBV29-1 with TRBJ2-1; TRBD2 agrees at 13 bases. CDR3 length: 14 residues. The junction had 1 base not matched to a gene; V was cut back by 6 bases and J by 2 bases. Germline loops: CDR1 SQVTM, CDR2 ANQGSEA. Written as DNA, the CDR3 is TGCAGCGTCGGACTAGCGGGAGCCTACAATGAGCAGTTCTTC. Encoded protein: CSVGLAGAYNEQFF.

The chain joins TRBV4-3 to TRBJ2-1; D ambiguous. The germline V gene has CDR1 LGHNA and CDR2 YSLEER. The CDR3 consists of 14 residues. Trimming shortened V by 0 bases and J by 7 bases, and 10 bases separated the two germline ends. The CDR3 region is CASSQDWGRNEQFF. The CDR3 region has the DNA TGCGCCAGCAGCCAAGACTGGGGTAGGAATGAGCAGTTCTTC.

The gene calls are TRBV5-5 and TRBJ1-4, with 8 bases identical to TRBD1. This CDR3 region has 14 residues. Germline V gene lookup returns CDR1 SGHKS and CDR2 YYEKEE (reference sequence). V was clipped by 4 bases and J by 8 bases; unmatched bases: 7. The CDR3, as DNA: TGTGCCAGCAGCCCGCCCGGGACAGGAGAAAAACTGTTTTTT. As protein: CASSPPGTGEKLFF.

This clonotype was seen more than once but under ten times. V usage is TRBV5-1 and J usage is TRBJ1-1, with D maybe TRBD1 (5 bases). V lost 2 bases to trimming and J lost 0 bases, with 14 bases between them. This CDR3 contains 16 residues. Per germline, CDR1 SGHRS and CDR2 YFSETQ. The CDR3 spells CASSFGGIMMNTEAFF. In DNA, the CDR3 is TGCGCCAGCAGCTTCGGGGGGATCATGATGAACACTGAAGCTTTCTTT.

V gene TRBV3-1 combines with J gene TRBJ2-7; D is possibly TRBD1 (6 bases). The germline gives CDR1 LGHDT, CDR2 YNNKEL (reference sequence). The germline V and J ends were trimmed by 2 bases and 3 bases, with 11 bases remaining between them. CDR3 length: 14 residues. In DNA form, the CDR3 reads TGTGCCAGCAGCCAAAGACAGGCTTTCTACGAGCAGTACTTC. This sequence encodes CASSQRQAFYEQYF.

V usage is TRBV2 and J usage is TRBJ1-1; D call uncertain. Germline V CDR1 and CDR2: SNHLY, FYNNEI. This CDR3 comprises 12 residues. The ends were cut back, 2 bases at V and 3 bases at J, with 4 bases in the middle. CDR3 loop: CASSERHTEAFF. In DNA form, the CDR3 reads TGTGCCAGCAGTGAAAGGCACACTGAAGCTTTCTTT.

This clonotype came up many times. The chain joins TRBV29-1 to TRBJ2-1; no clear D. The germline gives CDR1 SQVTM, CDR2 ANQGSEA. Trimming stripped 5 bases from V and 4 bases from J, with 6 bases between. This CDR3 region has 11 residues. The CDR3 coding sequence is TGCAGCGTTAGACCGTACAATGAGCAGTTCTTC. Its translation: CSVRPYNEQFF.

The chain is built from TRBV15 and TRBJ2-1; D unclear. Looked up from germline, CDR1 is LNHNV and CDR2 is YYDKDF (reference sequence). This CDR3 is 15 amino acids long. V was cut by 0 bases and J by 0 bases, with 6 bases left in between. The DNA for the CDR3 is TGTGCCACCAGCAGAGAAGTGAGCTCCTACAATGAGCAGTTCTTC. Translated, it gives CATSREVSSYNEQFF.

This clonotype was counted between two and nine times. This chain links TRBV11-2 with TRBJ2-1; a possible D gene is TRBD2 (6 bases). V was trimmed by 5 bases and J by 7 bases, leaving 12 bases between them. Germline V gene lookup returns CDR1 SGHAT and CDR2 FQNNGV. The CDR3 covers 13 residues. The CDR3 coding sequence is TGTGCCAGCAGCATCGGCGGGATGAATGAGCAGTTCTTC. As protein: CASSIGGMNEQFF.

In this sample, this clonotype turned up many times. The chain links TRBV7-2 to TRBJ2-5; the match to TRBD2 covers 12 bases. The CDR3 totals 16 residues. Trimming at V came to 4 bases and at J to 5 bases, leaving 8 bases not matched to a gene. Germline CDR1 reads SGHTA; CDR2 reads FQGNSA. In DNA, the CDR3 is TGTGCCAGCAGCTCACTAGCGGGAGGCAATACGGAGACCCAGTACTTC. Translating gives CASSSLAGGNTETQYF. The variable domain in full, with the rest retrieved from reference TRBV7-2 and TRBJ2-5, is GAGVSQSPSNKVTEKGKDVELRCDPISGHTALYWYRQSLGQGLEFLIYFQGNSAPDKSGLPSDRFSAERTGGSVSTLTIQRTQQEDSAVYLCASSSLAGGNTETQYFGPGTRLLVL.

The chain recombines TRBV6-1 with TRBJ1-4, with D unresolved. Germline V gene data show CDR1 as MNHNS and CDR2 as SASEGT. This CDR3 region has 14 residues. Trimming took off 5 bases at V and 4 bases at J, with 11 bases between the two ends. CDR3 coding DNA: TGTGCCAGCAGTCGATACGGGGTTAATGAAAAACTGTTTTTT. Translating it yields CASSRYGVNEKLFF.

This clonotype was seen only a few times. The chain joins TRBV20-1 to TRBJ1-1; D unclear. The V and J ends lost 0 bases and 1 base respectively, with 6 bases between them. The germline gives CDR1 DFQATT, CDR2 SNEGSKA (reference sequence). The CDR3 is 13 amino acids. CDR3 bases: TGCAGTGCTAGAGAACACGAGAACACTGAAGCTTTCTTT. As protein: CSAREHENTEAFF.

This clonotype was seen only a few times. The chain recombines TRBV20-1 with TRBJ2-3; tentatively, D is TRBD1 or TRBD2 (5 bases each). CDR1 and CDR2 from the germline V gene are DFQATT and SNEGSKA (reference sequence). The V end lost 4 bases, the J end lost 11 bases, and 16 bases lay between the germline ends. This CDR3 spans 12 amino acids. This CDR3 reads CSATRGPRGQYF. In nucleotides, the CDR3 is TGCAGTGCTACCCGGGGCCCAAGGGGGCAGTATTTT.

The CDR3 is CASSLYVGISDTNYGYTF. CDR3 bases: TGTGCCAGCAGCTTATATGTTGGGATATCGGATACTAACTATGGCTACACCTTC. The rearrangement uses TRBV11-2 and TRBJ1-2, with D uncertain. CDR1 and CDR2 (germline): SGHAT, FQNNGV. The V end was cut by 2 bases, the J end by 0 bases, with 19 bases between. This CDR3 comprises 18 residues.

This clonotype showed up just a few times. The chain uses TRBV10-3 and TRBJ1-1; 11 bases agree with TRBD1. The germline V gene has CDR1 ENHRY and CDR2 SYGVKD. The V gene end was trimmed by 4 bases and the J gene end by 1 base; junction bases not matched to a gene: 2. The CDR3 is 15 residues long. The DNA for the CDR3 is TGTGCCATCAGTGTAGGGACAGGGGGGAACACTGAAGCTTTCTTT. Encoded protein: CAISVGTGGNTEAFF.

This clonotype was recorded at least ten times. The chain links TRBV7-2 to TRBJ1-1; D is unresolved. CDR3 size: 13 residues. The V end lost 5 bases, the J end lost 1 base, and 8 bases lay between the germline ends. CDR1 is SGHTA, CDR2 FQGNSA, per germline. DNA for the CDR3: TGTGCCAGCAGCCCCAGACGGAACACTGAAGCTTTCTTT. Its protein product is CASSPRRNTEAFF. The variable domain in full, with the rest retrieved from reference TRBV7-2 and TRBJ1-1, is GAGVSQSPSNKVTEKGKDVELRCDPISGHTALYWYRQSLGQGLEFLIYFQGNSAPDKSGLPSDRFSAERTGGSVSTLTIQRTQQEDSAVYLCASSPRRNTEAFFGQGTRLTVV.

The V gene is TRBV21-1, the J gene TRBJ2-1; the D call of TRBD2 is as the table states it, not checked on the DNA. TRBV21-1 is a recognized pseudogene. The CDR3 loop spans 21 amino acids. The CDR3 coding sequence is TGTGCCAGCACCAACAACCCTCAACCTAGGAGCGGGAGGTTTGTTTACAATGAGCAGTTCTTC. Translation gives CASTNNPQPRSGRFVYNEQFF.

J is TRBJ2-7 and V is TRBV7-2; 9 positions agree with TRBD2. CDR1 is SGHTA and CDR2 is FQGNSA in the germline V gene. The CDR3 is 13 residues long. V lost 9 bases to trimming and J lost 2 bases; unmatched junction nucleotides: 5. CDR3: CASFSGGPYEQYF. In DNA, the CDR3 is TGTGCCAGTTTTAGCGGGGGACCCTACGAGCAGTACTTC.

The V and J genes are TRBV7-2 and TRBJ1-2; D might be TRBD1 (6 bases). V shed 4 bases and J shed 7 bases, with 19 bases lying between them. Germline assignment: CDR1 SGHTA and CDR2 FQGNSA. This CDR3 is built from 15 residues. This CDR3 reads CASSSVFQGRSGYTF. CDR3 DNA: TGTGCCAGCAGCTCAGTTTTTCAGGGGCGTTCTGGCTACACCTTC.

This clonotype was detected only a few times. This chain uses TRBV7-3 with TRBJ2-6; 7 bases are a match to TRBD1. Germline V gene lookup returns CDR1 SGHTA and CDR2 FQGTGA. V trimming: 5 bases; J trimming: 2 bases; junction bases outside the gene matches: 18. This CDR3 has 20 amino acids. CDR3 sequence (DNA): TGTGCCAGCAGCCCAATCCCTATGACAGGGTGGTCGGCTGGGGCCAACGTCCTGACTTTC. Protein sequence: CASSPIPMTGWSAGANVLTF.

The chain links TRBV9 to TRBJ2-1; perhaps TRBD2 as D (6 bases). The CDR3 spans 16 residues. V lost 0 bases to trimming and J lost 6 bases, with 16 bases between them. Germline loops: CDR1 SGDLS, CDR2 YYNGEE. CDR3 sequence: CASSVGGPPGGNEQFF. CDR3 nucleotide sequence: TGTGCCAGCAGCGTAGGCGGACCCCCCGGGGGCAATGAGCAGTTCTTC. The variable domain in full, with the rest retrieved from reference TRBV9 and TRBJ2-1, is DSGVTQTPKHLITATGQRVTLRCSPRSGDLSVYWYQQSLDQGLQFLIQYYNGEERAKGNILERFSAQQFPDLHSELNLSSLELGDSALYFCASSVGGPPGGNEQFFGPGTRLTVL.

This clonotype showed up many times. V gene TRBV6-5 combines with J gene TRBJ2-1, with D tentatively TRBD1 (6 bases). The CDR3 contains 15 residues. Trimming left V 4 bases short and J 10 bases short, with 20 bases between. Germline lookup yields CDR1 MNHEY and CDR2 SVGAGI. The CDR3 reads CASSFLPTGKQEQFF. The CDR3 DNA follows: TGTGCCAGCAGTTTTCTCCCGACAGGAAAACAGGAGCAGTTCTTC.

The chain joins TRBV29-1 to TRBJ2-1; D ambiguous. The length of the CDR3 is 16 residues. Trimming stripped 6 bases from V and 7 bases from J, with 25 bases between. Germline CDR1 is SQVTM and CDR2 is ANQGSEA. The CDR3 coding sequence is TGCAGCGTGGAACGAACAAGGGTATCTTACCGAAATGAGCAGTTCTTC. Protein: CSVERTRVSYRNEQFF.

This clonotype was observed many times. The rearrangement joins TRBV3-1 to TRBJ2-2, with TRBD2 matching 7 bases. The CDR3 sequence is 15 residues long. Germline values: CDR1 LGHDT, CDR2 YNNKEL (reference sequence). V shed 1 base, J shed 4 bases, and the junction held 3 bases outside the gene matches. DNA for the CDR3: TGTGCCAGCAGCCAAGCGGGAGGACCCACCGGGGAGCTGTTTTTT. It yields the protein CASSQAGGPTGELFF.

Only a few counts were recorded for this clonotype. The CDR3 region is CASSQPTSGAFRGELFF. CDR3 nucleotides: TGTGCCAGCAGCCAACCTACTAGCGGGGCCTTTCGCGGGGAGCTGTTTTTT. This sequence joins TRBV14 and TRBJ2-2; the match to TRBD2 covers 10 bases. Germline V lookup: CDR1 SGHDN, CDR2 FVKESK. Trimming cost V 2 bases and J 7 bases; bases outside gene matches: 10. The CDR3 runs 17 residues. The variable domain in full, completed from reference TRBV14 and TRBJ2-2, reads EAGVTQFPSHSVIEKGQTVTLRCDPISGHDNLYWYRRVMGKEIKFLLHFVKESKQDESGMPNNRFLAERTGGTYSTLKVQPAELEDSGVYFCASSQPTSGAFRGELFFGEGSRLTVL.

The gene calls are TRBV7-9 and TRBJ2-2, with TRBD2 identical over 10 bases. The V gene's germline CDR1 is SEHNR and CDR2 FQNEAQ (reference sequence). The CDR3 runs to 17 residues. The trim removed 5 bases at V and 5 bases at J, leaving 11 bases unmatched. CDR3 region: CASSPRGLAGVTGELFF. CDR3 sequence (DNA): TGTGCCAGCAGCCCAAGGGGGCTAGCGGGAGTTACCGGGGAGCTGTTTTTT.

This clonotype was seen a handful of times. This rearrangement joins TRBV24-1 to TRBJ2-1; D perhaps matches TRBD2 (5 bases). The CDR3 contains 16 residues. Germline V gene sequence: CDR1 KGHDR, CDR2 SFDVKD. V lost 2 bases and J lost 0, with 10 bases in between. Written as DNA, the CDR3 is TGTGCCACCAGTGATTCGTGGGAGAGCTCCTACAATGAGCAGTTCTTC. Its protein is CATSDSWESSYNEQFF.

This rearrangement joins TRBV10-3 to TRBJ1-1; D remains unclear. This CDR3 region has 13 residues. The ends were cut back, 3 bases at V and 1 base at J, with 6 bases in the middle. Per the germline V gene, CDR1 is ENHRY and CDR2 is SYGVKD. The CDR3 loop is CAISDKGNTEAFF. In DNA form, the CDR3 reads TGTGCCATCAGTGATAAGGGGAACACTGAAGCTTTCTTT.